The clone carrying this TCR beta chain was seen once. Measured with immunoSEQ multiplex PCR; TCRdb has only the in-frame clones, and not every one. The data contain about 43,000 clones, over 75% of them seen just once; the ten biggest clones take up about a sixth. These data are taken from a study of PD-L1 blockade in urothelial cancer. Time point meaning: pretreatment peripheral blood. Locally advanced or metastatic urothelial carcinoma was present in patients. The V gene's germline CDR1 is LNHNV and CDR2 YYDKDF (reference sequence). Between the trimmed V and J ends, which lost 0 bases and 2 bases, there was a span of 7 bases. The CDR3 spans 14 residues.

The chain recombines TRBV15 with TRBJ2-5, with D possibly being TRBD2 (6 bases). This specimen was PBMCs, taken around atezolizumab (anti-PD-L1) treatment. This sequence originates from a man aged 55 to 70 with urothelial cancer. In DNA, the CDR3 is TGTGCCACCAGCAGAGATGCGGGGCAAGAGACCCAGTACTTC. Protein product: CATSRDAGQETQYF. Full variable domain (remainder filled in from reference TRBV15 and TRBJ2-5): DAMVIQNPRYQVTQFGKPVTLSCSQTLNHNVMYWYQQKSSQAPKLLFHYYDKDFNNEADTPDNFQSRRPNTSFCFLDIRSPGLGDTAMYLCATSRDAGQETQYFGPGTRLLVL.